Listed below are T cell receptor beta chains from one sample, sequenced in a study of identifying expanded T cells in peripheral blood. Repertoires were generated with immunoSEQ multiplex PCR, while TCRdb's copy carries only in-frame clones and drops some. The top ten hold over 12% of the sample, which has roughly 100,000 clones, 70% to 90% seen once. Sequenced: blood. The receptors were gathered from a person aged 18 to 70 in good health. CDR3s include the opening cysteine and the closing phenylalanine or tryptophan. D genes are given only for firm matches. Not every row has a clone size; where given, it reads once, few, many or a size class.

>.|TRBV7-9|.|TRBJ1-4|12
TGTGCCAGCACTTCAACTAATGAAAAACTGTTTTTT
CASTSTNEKLFF
>TRBD1|TRBV18|.|TRBJ1-2|13
TGTGCCAGCTCACCAGGACAGGACTATGGCTACACCTTC
CASSPGQDYGYTF
>.|TRBV5-1|.|TRBJ1-2|14
TGCGCCAGCAGCTTAGAGTCTTTGGTCGATGGCTACACCTTC
CASSLESLVDGYTF
>.|TRBV14|many|TRBJ1-3|14
TGTGCCAGCAGCCAGGGACTCTCTGGAAACACCATATATTTT
CASSQGLSGNTIYF
>.|TRBV2|.|TRBJ2-3|14
TGTGCCAGCAGTGCTCCCCCTGGGGGGGATACGCAGTATTTT
CASSAPPGGDTQYF
>.|TRBV29-1|.|TRBJ2-1|16
TGCAGCGTTGTTCCCTCCTCCTCAGGGGCTGAGGCTGAGCAGTTCTTC
CSVVPSSSGAEAEQFF
>.|TRBV4-3|.|TRBJ2-7|14
TGCGCCAGCAGCCAAGAAGGGTGGGCCTACGAGCAGTACTTC
CASSQEGWAYEQYF
>.|TRBV10-3|.|TRBJ1-2|15
TGTGCCATCAGCGAGACAGGACTATCTAACTATGGCTACACCTTC
CAISETGLSNYGYTF
>.|TRBV7-2|.|TRBJ1-1|15
TGTGCCAGCAGCTTGCGGCCGCCTGGGGACACTGAAGCTTTCTTT
CASSLRPPGDTEAFF
>.|TRBV4-3|.|TRBJ2-2|16
TGCGCCAGCAGCCAAAATGGCCAGGGGCTAACCGGGGAGCTGTTTTTT
CASSQNGQGLTGELFF
>TRBD1|TRBV6-5|.|TRBJ2-2|15
TGTGCCAGCAGTCCTAGGACAGGGAACACCGGGGAGCTGTTTTTT
CASSPRTGNTGELFF
>.|TRBV2|.|TRBJ1-2|13
TGTGCCAGCATAGGGCCAGAGCTTTATGGCTACACCTTC
CASIGPELYGYTF
>.|TRBV7-8|.|TRBJ2-7|12
TGTGCCAGCAGCTTAGTTTCCTACGAGCAGTACTTC
CASSLVSYEQYF
>.|TRBV4-3|.|TRBJ1-1|14
TGCGCCAGCAGCCAAGAATGGGGGAGGACTGAAGCTTTCTTT
CASSQEWGRTEAFF
>.|TRBV5-1|.|TRBJ2-5|13
TGCGCCAGCAGCTTGGGAGGGACGGAGACCCAGTACTTC
CASSLGGTETQYF
>TRBD1|TRBV5-1|.|TRBJ2-1|16
TGCGCCAGCAGCTTGGCGGGGACAGGGATTTACAATGAGCAGTTCTTC
CASSLAGTGIYNEQFF
>.|TRBV7-9|.|TRBJ2-3|17
TGTGCCAGCAGCTCCGCTGGTGGGCAGGGAGGCACAGATACGCAGTATTTT
CASSSAGGQGGTDTQYF
>TRBD1|TRBV18|few|TRBJ1-6|14
TGTGCCAGCTCAACCGGACAGGGGAATTCACCCCTCCACTTT
CASSTGQGNSPLHF
>.|TRBV28|.|TRBJ1-6|16
TGTGCCAGCAGGCCAGCTATGGGAGCGGGTAATTCACCCCTCCACTTT
CASRPAMGAGNSPLHF
>.|TRBV5-6|.|TRBJ2-1|15
TGTGCCAGCAGCTTGGAGCCAGGGGCATACAATGAGCAGTTCTTC
CASSLEPGAYNEQFF
>.|TRBV28|.|TRBJ2-1|13
TGTGCCAGCAGTTCCGGACCAGCCGATGAGCAGTTCTTC
CASSSGPADEQFF
>TRBD2|TRBV28|.|TRBJ2-7|13
TGTGCCAGCAGATTTAGCGGGAAATACGAGCAGTACTTC
CASRFSGKYEQYF
>TRBD1|TRBV7-2|.|TRBJ1-1|15
TGTGCCAGCAGCCTTACAGGGGCCAGGGGCACTGAAGCTTTCTTT
CASSLTGARGTEAFF
>.|TRBV15|.|TRBJ1-1|14
TGTGCCACCAGCAGAGAACAGTCGAACACTGAAGCTTTCTTT
CATSREQSNTEAFF
>TRBD1|TRBV7-3|.|TRBJ2-5|14
TGTGCCAGCAGCCCAGGGGGCCTCGGGGAGACCCAGTACTTC
CASSPGGLGETQYF
>.|TRBV4-3|.|TRBJ1-6|20
TGCGCCAGCAGCCTAAAGTACAGGGACCTAATAAGCTCCTATAATTCACCCCTCCACTTT
CASSLKYRDLISSYNSPLHF
>.|TRBV19|.|TRBJ1-6|16
TGTGCCAGTAGTACCCGGCCCGCCCGCCTTAATTCACCCCTCCACTTT
CASSTRPARLNSPLHF
>TRBD1|TRBV18|.|TRBJ1-2|16
TGTGCCAGCTCACCAGCGTGGGGCGGGACAGGGGGCGGCTACACCTTC
CASSPAWGGTGGGYTF
>TRBD1|TRBV5-4|.|TRBJ1-2|14
TGTGCCAGCAGCAGGGGACAGGGGGGGTATGGCTACACCTTC
CASSRGQGGYGYTF
>.|TRBV7-2|.|TRBJ2-5|12
TGTGCCAGCAGCTTAGACGCGGACGCGAAAAACTTC
CASSLDADAKNF